Shown below are 20 T cell receptor beta chains from a single sample sequenced in a study of T-cell memory formation after mild COVID-19. TCRdb processed the 5' RACE reads anew with MiXCR; each CDR3 protein has one entry. The sample shows some 450,000 distinct CDR3 sequences, approximately 18% of them seen only once. Material: PBMCs or a T cell subset sorted from them (not recorded which). The receptors come from a man younger than 30 who had mild COVID-19 (a few samples of this study predate the infection). Cell type and time point are not known.

This clonotype was detected a few times. The genes are TRBV12-3 or TRBV12-4 and TRBJ1-2; D unresolved. Trimming took off 4 bases at V and 1 base at J, with 7 bases between the two ends. The CDR3 spans 13 residues. DNA of the CDR3: TGTGCCAGCAGTTACCCGGTTAACTATGGCTACACCTTC. It yields the protein CASSYPVNYGYTF.

The rearrangement uses TRBV6-7 and TRBJ1-2; 10 positions agree with TRBD1. TRBV6-7 is an open reading frame whose function is uncertain. V shed 0 bases and J 10 bases; nucleotides not matched to a gene: 8. The CDR3 is 15 amino acids. CDR3 residues: CASSYSRQGAIDYTF. In DNA form, the CDR3 reads TGTGCCAGCAGTTACTCGAGACAGGGGGCCATCGACTACACCTTC.

This chain uses TRBV12-3 or TRBV12-4 with TRBJ1-2; D is unclear. The CDR3 has 13 amino acids. Trimming stripped 7 bases from V and 6 bases from J, with 15 bases between. CDR3 loop: CASTVDIHHGYTF. Here the CDR3 DNA reads TGTGCCAGCACCGTAGACATCCACCATGGCTACACCTTC.

This clonotype was detected a few times. This chain links TRBV5-1 with TRBJ2-5; D is perhaps TRBD2 (5 bases). Germline V CDR1 and CDR2: SGHRS, YFSETQ. CDR3 length: 15 amino acids. V was cut by 0 bases and J by 1 base, with 10 bases left in between. CDR3 bases: TGCGCCAGCAGCTTGGGAGGGTCTGCCCAAGAGACCCAGTACTTC. As protein: CASSLGGSAQETQYF.

The chain links TRBV19 to TRBJ2-5; possible D gene TRBD1, 6 bases. The CDR3 covers 15 residues. Trimming cost V 5 bases and J 5 bases, with 18 bases left between them. Germline lookup yields CDR1 LNHDA and CDR2 SQIVND (reference sequence). The CDR3 loop reads CASSVRTDQGETQYF. In DNA, the CDR3 is TGTGCCAGTAGTGTACGGACAGATCAGGGGGAGACCCAGTACTTC.

This clonotype has more than one count but fewer than ten. The rearrangement links TRBV7-9 to TRBJ2-7; maybe TRBD1 (5 bases). In germline, CDR1 is SEHNR, CDR2 FQNEAQ (reference sequence). This CDR3 contains 15 residues. Trimming took off 5 bases at V and 0 bases at J, with 14 bases between the two ends. CDR3 region: CASSPGAASSYEQYV. The CDR3 DNA reads as TGTGCCAGCAGCCCTGGGGCCGCCAGCTCCTACGAGCAGTACGTC.

This clonotype has more than one count but fewer than ten. V usage is TRBV20-1 and J usage is TRBJ1-1; 9 bases align to TRBD1. V gave up 7 bases and J gave up 4 bases; unmatched junction bases: 7. Germline V gene sequence: CDR1 DFQATT, CDR2 SNEGSKA (reference sequence). The CDR3 has 13 amino acids. The CDR3 loop is CSVFSDRGTEAFF. DNA for the CDR3: TGCAGTGTTTTCTCGGACAGGGGCACTGAAGCTTTCTTT.

This clonotype was observed many times. DNA of the CDR3: TGCAGTGCTAGAGATGGTGGCTCCTGGGGCCGCTTTGGCTATCAGCCCCAGCATTTT. It yields the protein CSARDGGSWGRFGYQPQHF. The chain is built from TRBV20-1 and TRBJ1-5, with D perhaps matching TRBD1 (5 bases). The CDR3 is made up of 19 amino acids. The V end lost 0 bases, the J end lost 5 bases, and 26 bases lay between the germline ends. Germline values: CDR1 DFQATT, CDR2 SNEGSKA (reference sequence).

CDR3 DNA: TGTGCCAGCAGCCCTTACCGACAGGGGAAAGAGACCCAGTACTTC. Translated, it gives CASSPYRQGKETQYF. The chain joins TRBV6-5 to TRBJ2-5, with 8 bases lining up with TRBD1. This CDR3 has 15 residues. V dropped 6 bases and J dropped 3; count of bases not matched to a gene: 9. The germline V gene has CDR1 MNHEY and CDR2 SVGAGI.

The chain is built from TRBV4-1 and TRBJ2-4; D unclear. Trimming cost V 1 base and J 9 bases, with 10 bases left between them. CDR1 MGHRA and CDR2 YSYEKL come from the germline V gene. The CDR3 extends over 13 amino acids. CDR3 loop: CASSQGTWGIQYF. The CDR3 DNA sequence: TGCGCCAGCAGCCAAGGGACCTGGGGCATTCAGTACTTC.

This chain links TRBV3-1 with TRBJ2-1; D tentatively fits TRBD1 or TRBD2 (5 bases each). The CDR3 totals 13 residues. The germline V and J ends were trimmed by 4 bases and 9 bases, with 13 bases remaining between them. Germline loops: CDR1 LGHDT, CDR2 YNNKEL (reference sequence). The CDR3 nucleotides read TGTGCCAGCAGCCGAGGGACCCCCACTGAGCAGTTCTTC. This encodes CASSRGTPTEQFF.

This clonotype was seen only a few times. V and J are TRBV20-1 and TRBJ2-1; D is tentatively TRBD1 or TRBD2 (6 bases each). The CDR3 has 15 amino acids. V was cut by 1 base and J by 4 bases, with 14 bases left in between. The germline gives CDR1 DFQATT, CDR2 SNEGSKA (reference sequence). In nucleotides, the CDR3 is TGCAGTGCTAGAGCTTTTCGGGGGCCTTACAATGAGCAGTTCTTC. Its protein is CSARAFRGPYNEQFF.

This clonotype occurred a few times. The chain recombines TRBV28 with TRBJ2-7; the D gene is possibly TRBD1 (6 bases). Trimming took off 5 bases at V and 5 bases at J, with 13 bases between the two ends. The CDR3 spans 13 residues. Germline V CDR1 and CDR2: MDHEN, SYDVKM. CDR3 nucleotides: TGTGCCAGCAGTCAACAGGGCCGCAACGAGCAGTACGTC. This sequence encodes CASSQQGRNEQYV.

The chain carries TRBV28 and TRBJ2-7; 8 bases match TRBD2. Germline trimming cut 1 base from V and 3 bases from J; bases unmatched to any gene: 11. Germline assignment: CDR1 MDHEN and CDR2 SYDVKM. The CDR3 spans 17 residues. The CDR3 bases are TGTGCCAGCAGTTTATCGGCGAGGCGGGGGGCCGGCTACGAGCAGTACGTC. Translation: CASSLSARRGAGYEQYV.

There are many counts of this clonotype. The chain uses TRBV5-1 and TRBJ2-7; D gene unclear. Germline-derived CDR1 and CDR2 are SGHRS and YFSETQ. With 0 bases removed from V and 0 bases from J, the gap between germline ends came to 7 bases. The length of the CDR3 is 14 residues. As DNA, the CDR3 is TGCGCCAGCAGCTTGGGACGGAACTCCTACGAGCAGTACTTC. Amino acid sequence: CASSLGRNSYEQYF.

The V and J genes are TRBV24-1 and TRBJ2-2; 10 bases are shared with TRBD2. Looked up from germline, CDR1 is KGHDR and CDR2 is SFDVKD. The CDR3 contains 16 residues. With V trimmed by 5 bases and J by 5 bases, 7 bases remained unmatched. In DNA form, the CDR3 reads TGTGCCACCAGTGGAGCGGGGGGGCTGAGGACCGGGGAGCTGTTTTTT. Protein product: CATSGAGGLRTGELFF.

The rearrangement joins TRBV7-2 to TRBJ2-5; D is ambiguous. Trimming removed 5 bases from V and 5 bases from J, with 15 bases in between. CDR1 and CDR2 (germline): SGHTA, FQGNSA. The CDR3 runs 14 residues. CDR3 loop: CASSPSTVGETQYF. The CDR3, as DNA: TGTGCCAGCAGCCCCTCAACGGTCGGGGAGACCCAGTACTTC.

This clonotype was observed at least ten times. The CDR3 here is CASSLWPGAINEKLFF. The CDR3 bases are TGTGCCAGCAGCTTGTGGCCGGGCGCGATAAATGAAAAACTGTTTTTT. V and J are TRBV5-6 and TRBJ1-4; no clear D. Trimming took off 1 base at V and 5 bases at J, with 15 bases between the two ends. The CDR3 covers 16 residues. Germline values: CDR1 SGHDT, CDR2 YYEEEE.

This clonotype was counted only a few times. The rearrangement links TRBV7-8 to TRBJ2-2; D uncertain. The V end lost 5 bases, the J end lost 0 bases, and 13 bases lay between the germline ends. CDR3 length: 16 amino acids. The germline gives CDR1 SGHVS, CDR2 FQNEAQ. Written as DNA, the CDR3 is TGTGCCAGCAGCAAGAGAAGGCCCGCGAACACCGGGGAGCTGTTTTTT. Translated: CASSKRRPANTGELFF.

This chain links TRBV6-5 with TRBJ2-5; TRBD2 matches at 8 bases. This CDR3 has 12 amino acids. Germline V lookup: CDR1 MNHEY, CDR2 SVGAGI. Germline trimming cut 9 bases from V and 5 bases from J; bases unmatched to any gene: 5. CDR3 nucleotide sequence: TGTGCCAGTATAGCGGGGCGGGAGACCCAGTACTTC. This gives the protein CASIAGRETQYF.